Reported below is one T cell receptor (beta chain). Its antigen is not known. The sample comes from a study of beta chain features in type 1 diabetes. Overall study results and limits: In every one of the four CD4+ subsets, TCRB CDR3s were moderately but significantly shorter in Type 1 diabetes patients.

Trimming took 1 base from V and 0 from J; bases not matched to a gene: 1. This CDR3 has 15 residues. Germline lookup yields CDR1 GTSNPN and CDR2 SVGIG (reference sequence). Of the isolated RNA, all was reverse transcribed, and so the sequenced material was expressed TCRB transcripts. Generated by immunoSEQ multiplex PCR, the TCRdb table keeps only in-frame clones and is missing some. Here the sample spans fewer than 300,000 clones, roughly 11% being singletons. The chain has TRBV30 and TRBJ2-5; 11 bases match TRBD2. Sequenced: naive CD4+ T cells from blood. This TCR was sampled from a man aged 25 to 40 with type 1 diabetes. The CDR3 sequence: CAWSEGLADQETQYF. The CDR3 DNA reads as TGTGCCTGGAGTGAGGGACTAGCGGACCAAGAGACCCAGTACTTC. The whole variable domain, filled in from reference TRBV30 and TRBJ2-5, reads SQTIHQWPATLVQPVGSPLSLECTVEGTSNPNLYWYRQAAGRGLQLLFYSVGIGQISSEVPQNLSASRPQDRQFILSSKKLLLSDSGFYLCAWSEGLADQETQYFGPGTRLLVL.